A selection of T cell receptor beta chains follows, all from one sample in a study of STAT5B mutations in CD4+ large granular lymphocyte leukemia. Clones were sequenced by immunoSEQ multiplex PCR, and TCRdb holds only the in-frame ones, with some missing. Of tens of thousands of clones in the sample, 65% to 70% were seen once. Sequences were obtained from CD4+ T cells from blood buffy coats. Receptor source: a human donor in good health. Both conserved end residues are part of each CDR3. Fields, in order: J gene, clone size, D gene, V gene, CDR3 protein, CDR3 DNA. The D gene is left open where the match is weak. Clone size appears in some rows only: once, few, many, or a class for an expanded clone.

J: TRBJ1-2; size: -; D: TRBD1; V: TRBV4-2; CDR3: CASSQVGGDRGYGYTF; DNA: TGTGCCAGCAGCCAAGTCGGGGGCGACAGGGGATATGGCTACACCTTC
J: TRBJ1-1; size: -; D: TRBD1; V: TRBV9; CDR3: CASSVHKDRADTEAFF; DNA: TGTGCCAGCAGCGTACACAAGGACAGGGCGGACACTGAAGCTTTCTTT
J: TRBJ2-7; size: -; D: TRBD1; V: TRBV5-4; CDR3: CASSITTGGGAYEQYF; DNA: TGTGCCAGCAGCATAACGACAGGGGGAGGTGCCTACGAGCAGTACTTC
J: TRBJ1-3; size: -; D: -; V: TRBV28; CDR3: CASSSDTIYF; DNA: TGTGCCAGCAGTTCAGACACCATATATTTT
J: TRBJ2-5; size: few; D: TRBD2; V: TRBV2; CDR3: CASSYPMGGEETQYF; DNA: TGTGCCAGCAGTTACCCGATGGGGGGGGAGGAGACCCAGTACTTC
J: TRBJ1-6; size: few; D: TRBD1; V: TRBV6-1; CDR3: CASRDRGYSPLHF; DNA: TGTGCCAGCAGGGACAGGGGGTACTCACCCCTCCACTTT
J: TRBJ1-1; size: -; D: -; V: TRBV7-9; CDR3: CASSLNTLNTEAFF; DNA: TGTGCCAGCAGCTTAAACACGCTGAACACTGAAGCTTTCTTT
J: TRBJ1-1; size: few; D: -; V: TRBV18; CDR3: CASSPNPQGSNTEAFF; DNA: TGTGCCAGCTCTCCCAACCCTCAGGGCTCGAACACTGAAGCTTTCTTT
J: TRBJ1-3; size: -; D: -; V: TRBV9; CDR3: CASSSWDSFSGNTIYF; DNA: TGTGCCAGCAGCTCCTGGGACTCCTTCTCTGGAAACACCATATATTTT
J: TRBJ1-1; size: few; D: -; V: TRBV29-1; CDR3: CSVVGSQFTEAFF; DNA: TGCAGCGTTGTCGGCAGTCAGTTCACTGAAGCTTTCTTT
J: TRBJ2-1; size: -; D: TRBD1; V: TRBV11-3; CDR3: CASRAGGPYNEQFF; DNA: TGTGCCAGCAGAGCAGGGGGACCCTACAATGAGCAGTTCTTC
J: TRBJ2-7; size: -; D: -; V: TRBV7-2; CDR3: CASSLSPVGEQYF; DNA: TGTGCCAGCAGCCTCTCCCCGGTTGGCGAGCAGTACTTC
J: TRBJ1-2; size: -; D: -; V: TRBV5-4; CDR3: CASSLGQGTTNYGYTF; DNA: TGTGCCAGCAGCTTGGGGCAAGGGACAACTAACTATGGCTACACCTTC
J: TRBJ2-7; size: -; D: TRBD1; V: TRBV14; CDR3: CASSRLGQDYEQYF; DNA: TGTGCCAGCAGCCGACTGGGACAGGACTACGAGCAGTACTTC
J: TRBJ1-5; size: -; D: -; V: TRBV19; CDR3: CASNAGDRPNQPQHF; DNA: TGTGCCAGTAACGCCGGCGACAGGCCCAATCAGCCCCAGCATTTT
J: TRBJ2-3; size: -; D: TRBD1; V: TRBV5-1; CDR3: CASSPGTGADTQYF; DNA: TGCGCCAGCAGCCCCGGGACAGGGGCAGATACGCAGTATTTT
J: TRBJ1-5; size: few; D: TRBD1; V: TRBV19; CDR3: CASSSQGAGNQPQHF; DNA: TGTGCCAGTAGTTCACAGGGGGCAGGCAATCAGCCCCAGCATTTT
J: TRBJ1-5; size: -; D: -; V: TRBV7-2; CDR3: CASSRGGGNQPQHF; DNA: TGTGCCAGCAGCAGGGGTGGGGGCAATCAGCCCCAGCATTTT
J: TRBJ1-6; size: -; D: -; V: TRBV9; CDR3: CASSVQGGNSPLHF; DNA: TGTGCCAGCAGCGTGCAGGGCGGGAATTCACCCCTCCACTTT
J: TRBJ2-7; size: few; D: TRBD2; V: TRBV4-3; CDR3: CASSQGLSGGAREQYF; DNA: TGCGCCAGCAGCCAGGGCCTCAGCGGGGGGGCCCGCGAGCAGTACTTC
J: TRBJ2-5; size: -; D: -; V: TRBV29-1; CDR3: CSVGKGGTGQETQYF; DNA: TGCAGCGTTGGGAAAGGGGGGACGGGACAAGAGACCCAGTACTTC
J: TRBJ1-4; size: -; D: -; V: TRBV2; CDR3: CASSESTGTNEKLFF; DNA: TGTGCCAGCAGTGAATCGACAGGAACTAATGAAAAACTGTTTTTT
J: TRBJ1-2; size: -; D: -; V: TRBV2; CDR3: CASSDLKVFRGTGGYTF; DNA: TGTGCCAGCAGTGATTTGAAGGTCTTCCGGGGGACTGGAGGCTACACCTTC
J: TRBJ1-2; size: once; D: -; V: TRBV19; CDR3: CASSIGGNMNNGYTF; DNA: TGTGCCAGTAGTATAGGCGGCAACATGAACAATGGCTACACCTTC
J: TRBJ1-2; size: -; D: TRBD1; V: TRBV7-3; CDR3: CASSLGQGDGYTF; DNA: TGTGCCAGCAGCTTAGGGCAGGGGGATGGCTACACCTTC
J: TRBJ1-2; size: -; D: -; V: TRBV19; CDR3: CASSMQGLENYGYTF; DNA: TGTGCCAGTAGTATGCAGGGTTTGGAGAACTATGGCTACACCTTC
J: TRBJ1-1; size: -; D: -; V: TRBV29-1; CDR3: CSAHMGHSDTEAFF; DNA: TGCAGCGCCCACATGGGACATTCGGACACTGAAGCTTTCTTT
J: TRBJ1-4; size: -; D: TRBD1; V: TRBV27; CDR3: CASSSSQGAIRNEKLFF; DNA: TGTGCCAGCAGTTCGTCGCAGGGGGCGATCAGGAATGAAAAACTGTTTTTT
J: TRBJ1-5; size: -; D: TRBD1; V: TRBV10-2; CDR3: CASSEQGIQPQHF; DNA: TGCGCCAGCAGTGAACAGGGGATTCAGCCCCAGCATTTT